One and the same sample provided the 12 T cell receptor beta chains below, sequenced in a study of control samples from healthy donors and cancer patients. Clones were sequenced by immunoSEQ multiplex PCR, and TCRdb holds only the in-frame ones, with some missing. The sample carries some 130,000 clones, 80% to 95% recorded once. Sequencing was done on a sample of blood. Receptor source: a man aged 35 to 55 in good health.

This rearrangement joins TRBV7-9 to TRBJ1-6; 7 positions match TRBD1. The length of the CDR3 is 16 residues. Germline trimming cut 6 bases from V and 7 bases from J; bases unmatched to any gene: 12. Germline V lookup: CDR1 SEHNR, CDR2 FQNEAQ (reference sequence). Here the CDR3 DNA reads TGTGCCAGCAGATACCTCGGCGGGACAGCAAATTCACCCCTCCACTTT. Residues: CASRYLGGTANSPLHF.

The gene calls are TRBV28 and TRBJ1-2; D remains unclear. Trimming removed 3 bases at V and 6 bases at J, with 11 bases between. CDR3 length: 13 residues. Germline assignment: CDR1 MDHEN and CDR2 SYDVKM. The CDR3 reads CASSFEARDGYTF. CDR3 in DNA: TGTGCCAGCAGTTTCGAAGCCCGCGATGGCTACACCTTC.

The rearrangement joins TRBV2 to TRBJ2-7; TRBD2 is a possible D gene (5 bases). The CDR3 runs 12 residues. Germline CDR1 reads SNHLY; CDR2 reads FYNNEI. V shed 8 bases and J shed 1 base, with 9 bases lying between them. This CDR3 is CASDGESYEQYF. The DNA for the CDR3 is TGTGCCAGCGACGGGGAGTCCTACGAGCAGTACTTC.

The chain has TRBV6-2 or TRBV6-3 and TRBJ2-2; no definite D call. The CDR3 runs 12 residues. V lost 5 bases, J lost 7 bases, and 8 bases lay in between. Germline V gene lookup returns CDR1 MNHEY and CDR2 SVGEGT. This CDR3 is CASSLGGGELFF. The CDR3 DNA sequence: TGTGCCAGCAGTCTAGGTGGCGGGGAGCTGTTTTTT.

The chain combines TRBV10-3 with TRBJ1-2; 7 bases are a match to TRBD1. Unmatched junction bases numbered 13, after V lost 3 bases and J lost 0 bases. The CDR3 length is 18 residues. CDR1 and CDR2 from the germline V gene are ENHRY and SYGVKD. Here the CDR3 DNA reads TGTGCCATCAGTGACAGGGGGGAGAGACCCTACCCTAACTATGGCTACACCTTC. It specifies CAISDRGERPYPNYGYTF.

This clone was observed once. V and J are TRBV11-3 and TRBJ2-7; no clear D. V lost 0 bases and J 6 bases, leaving 15 bases between the germline ends. This CDR3 is built from 15 residues. The V gene's germline CDR1 is SGHNT and CDR2 YENEEA. For the CDR3, the DNA is TGTGCCAGCAGCTTAGAGCCAGCCTACTGGGGCGAGCAGTACTTC. Protein sequence: CASSLEPAYWGEQYF. The variable domain in full, completed from reference TRBV11-3 and TRBJ2-7, reads EAGVVQSPRYKIIEKKQPVAFWCNPISGHNTLYWYLQNLGQGPELLIRYENEEAVDDSQLPKDRFSAERLKGVDSTLKIQPAELGDSAVYLCASSLEPAYWGEQYFGPGTRLTVT.

This clone has only a few counts. The chain carries TRBV30 and TRBJ1-5; a possible D gene is TRBD1 (5 bases). This CDR3 is 14 amino acids long. Trimming pared 3 bases from V and 4 bases from J, leaving 13 bases between. The germline CDR1 and CDR2 sequences are GTSNPN and SVGIG (reference sequence). The CDR3 DNA reads as TGTGCCTGGAGCGGGACCCTCTTAAATCAGCCCCAGCATTTT. It specifies CAWSGTLLNQPQHF.

The rearrangement links TRBV29-1 to TRBJ1-3; D may be TRBD1 (6 bases). The CDR3 is 13 amino acids. With 7 bases removed from V and 4 bases from J, the gap between germline ends came to 14 bases. Germline V lookup: CDR1 SQVTM, CDR2 ANQGSEA. The CDR3: CSAGGQMGNTIYF. CDR3 bases: TGCAGCGCTGGGGGGCAGATGGGAAACACCATATATTTT.

In nucleotides, the CDR3 is TGTGCCAGCAGCGTATACGCGGGGGTTGGGGCAGATACGCAGTATTTT. Its translation is CASSVYAGVGADTQYF. This rearrangement joins TRBV9 to TRBJ2-3, with 7 bases lining up with TRBD2. Trimming removed 1 base from V and 4 bases from J; junction bases left unmatched: 9. Germline assignment: CDR1 SGDLS and CDR2 YYNGEE. This CDR3 has 16 amino acids.

This clone was recorded a few times. V gene TRBV6-1 combines with J gene TRBJ1-2; D is undetermined. Germline assignment: CDR1 MNHNS and CDR2 SASEGT. V was clipped by 1 base and J by 2 bases, with 8 bases between them. The CDR3 has 14 residues. CDR3 coding DNA: TGTGCCAGCAGTGAAGACCCCCGCAACTATGGCTACACCTTC. Its translation is CASSEDPRNYGYTF.

The chain combines TRBV5-1 with TRBJ2-1; TRBD1 aligns across 7 bases. Trimming cost V 4 bases and J 5 bases; bases outside gene matches: 6. CDR3 length equals 14 residues. Germline assignment: CDR1 SGHRS and CDR2 YFSETQ. The CDR3 DNA sequence: TGCGCCAGCAGCGGAGACAGGGTCGACAATGAGCAGTTCTTC. Protein sequence: CASSGDRVDNEQFF.

This clone was seen just once. The rearrangement uses TRBV27 and TRBJ1-4; D unclear. V lost 6 bases, J lost 0 bases, and 11 bases lay in between. The germline gives CDR1 MNHEY, CDR2 SMNVEV (reference sequence). The CDR3 runs to 15 residues. CDR3 sequence (DNA): TGTGCCAGCAGAGAAGGGCTGACAACTAATGAAAAACTGTTTTTT. This encodes CASREGLTTNEKLFF.